The entry below gives a single T cell receptor beta chain sequence along with its context. This sample stems from a study of blood T cell repertoires in COVID-19. Study information: COVID-19 samples, acute and convalescent, were from the United States, Italy and Spain. The analysed material was cDNA or gDNA that came from T cells, B-cell-depleted T cells, or PBMCs.

Method: immunoSEQ multiplex PCR; TCRdb's copy keeps in-frame clones and lacks some. Altogether about 480,000 clones are present, more than 75% being singletons, with the ten largest covering 1.5% to 2%. After removal of 3 bases from V and 4 bases from J, the junction contained 25 bases not matched to a gene. Germline-derived CDR1 and CDR2 are SGDLS and YYNGEE. The CDR3 is made up of 23 amino acids. Participants were aged 18 to 89 years, lived in under 30 US areas, and enrolled virtually. Before being deemed recovered, Cohort 3 donors had two negative PCRs, clearance, or symptom resolution. The material sequenced was PBMCs or T cells enriched from blood (not recorded which). The rearrangement uses TRBV9 and TRBJ2-5; 15 bases agree with TRBD2. The TCR originated in a woman in her thirties or forties who had recovered from COVID-19. CDR3 nucleotides: TGTGCCAGCAGCGACCGGGACCCAACCATTGTGGGGACTAGCGGGAGGTCGGGAGAGACCCAGTACTTC. Residues: CASSDRDPTIVGTSGRSGETQYF.